These 14 T cell receptor beta chains originate from one sample sequenced in a study of brain T cells in children with intractable seizures. The time point was: blood from clinic visit 5 months post-surgery; TSC patient then seizure free. Clones were read by immunoSEQ multiplex PCR, and TCRdb kept only the in-frame ones, dropping some. The data hold 340,000 or so clones, with 93% observed a single time. The sample consisted of peripheral blood, taken less than 6 months after surgery. The receptors derive from a boy under two years old with tuberous sclerosis and intractable seizures.

The chain has TRBV7-8 and TRBJ1-1, with 7 bases matching TRBD1. V lost 5 bases to trimming and J lost 6 bases; unmatched junction nucleotides: 18. The CDR3 contains 17 residues. Germline loops: CDR1 SGHVS, CDR2 FQNEAQ. The CDR3 bases are TGTGCCAGCAGCACAGCAAGAGTTATAGGGGGCGCCCCTGAAGCTTTCTTT. Encoded protein: CASSTARVIGGAPEAFF. The full variable domain, its missing parts supplied by reference TRBV7-8 and TRBJ1-1, is GAGVSQSPRYKVAKRGQDVALRCDPISGHVSLFWYQQALGQGPEFLTYFQNEAQLDKSGLPSDRFFAERPEGSVSTLKIQRTQQEDSAVYLCASSTARVIGGAPEAFFGQGTRLTVV.

Details on this clone: Other DNA sequences within the sample encode an identical CDR3. The V and J genes are TRBV7-9 and TRBJ1-2; no firm D call. The CDR3 covers 14 residues. The germline V gene encodes CDR1 SEHNR and CDR2 FQNEAQ (reference sequence). V was cut by 5 bases and J by 2 bases, with 12 bases left in between. In DNA form, the CDR3 reads TGTGCCAGCAGCCCTGGGCGTGGGAACTATGGCTACACCTTC. Amino acids: CASSPGRGNYGYTF.

The CDR3 spells CASGFPRETQYF. The CDR3 coding sequence is TGTGCTAGTGGTTTCCCAAGAGAGACCCAGTACTTC. This chain uses TRBV12-5 with TRBJ2-5; D not resolved. V lost 3 bases and J lost 4, with 6 bases in between. CDR1 is LGHNT and CDR2 is FRNRAP in the germline V gene. This CDR3 is 12 amino acids long.

The chain links TRBV19 to TRBJ2-6, with a possible D match to TRBD1 (6 bases). The CDR3 consists of 16 residues. Germline CDR1 reads LNHDA; CDR2 reads SQIVND (reference sequence). With 3 bases removed from V and 3 bases from J, the gap between germline ends came to 12 bases. Written as DNA, the CDR3 is TGTGCCAGTAGTATCGAGGGCAGGGGTGGGGCCAACGTCCTGACTTTC. It codes for CASSIEGRGGANVLTF. Full variable domain (rest looked up from reference TRBV19 and TRBJ2-6): DGGITQSPKYLFRKEGQNVTLSCEQNLNHDAMYWYRQDPGQGLRLIYYSQIVNDFQKGDIAEGYSVSREKKESFPLTVTSAQKNPTAFYLCASSIEGRGGANVLTFGAGSRLTVL.

This chain links TRBV28 with TRBJ1-3; D is uncertain. The germline V and J ends were trimmed by 6 bases and 3 bases, with 18 bases remaining between them. Germline V gene sequence: CDR1 MDHEN, CDR2 SYDVKM. The CDR3 loop spans 16 amino acids. CDR3: CASRPIRRGIGNTIYF. CDR3 nucleotides: TGTGCCAGCAGACCTATTCGACGCGGGATTGGAAACACCATATATTTT.

The rearrangement joins TRBV20-1 to TRBJ2-3; TRBD1 matches 7 bases. Germline CDR1 and CDR2: DFQATT and SNEGSKA (reference sequence). CDR3 length: 15 residues. J gave up 0 bases and V 3 bases, and 6 bases lay outside the gene matches. The CDR3 loop is CSASTGASSTDTQYF. DNA of the CDR3: TGCAGTGCTAGTACAGGGGCATCTAGCACAGATACGCAGTATTTT.

In this sample, this clone turned up once. The V and J genes are TRBV18 and TRBJ1-3; D ambiguous. The length of the CDR3 is 15 residues. The ends were cut back, 3 bases at V and 1 base at J, with 10 bases in the middle. Germline-derived CDR1 and CDR2 are KGHSH and LQKENI. CDR3 region: CASSPVRGSGNTIYF. DNA for the CDR3: TGTGCCAGCTCACCTGTGCGGGGATCTGGAAACACCATATATTTT.

The chain uses TRBV3-1 (or the pseudogene TRBV3-2) and TRBJ2-5; D might be TRBD1 (6 bases). With 6 bases removed from V and 4 bases from J, the gap between germline ends came to 12 bases. Germline lookup yields CDR1 LGHDT and CDR2 YNNKEL (reference sequence). The CDR3 is 13 amino acids. The CDR3 reads CASSLQGRETQYF. The CDR3, as DNA: TGTGCCAGCAGTCTCCAGGGGAGAGAGACCCAGTACTTC.

The chain recombines TRBV21-1 with TRBJ1-3; the listed D gene, TRBD1, was not tested against the DNA. TRBV21-1 is a listed pseudogene. The CDR3 covers 16 residues. CDR3 sequence: CASSTTGDDTGNTIYF. The CDR3 DNA sequence: TGTGCCAGCAGTACGACAGGAGATGATACTGGAAACACCATATATTTT.

The V and J genes are TRBV24-1 and TRBJ2-5; 9 bases align to TRBD1. CDR1 and CDR2 from the germline V gene are KGHDR and SFDVKD. Trimming removed 3 bases from V and 3 bases from J; junction bases left unmatched: 4. This CDR3 contains 15 residues. The CDR3 loop reads CATSDPDRGKETQYF. The CDR3 nucleotides are TGTGCCACCAGTGATCCGGACAGGGGAAAAGAGACCCAGTACTTC.

V is TRBV9 and J is TRBJ2-1; tentative D call: TRBD2 (5 bases). The CDR3 loop spans 13 amino acids. Trimming shortened V by 0 bases and J by 9 bases, and 10 bases separated the two germline ends. Germline V gene lookup returns CDR1 SGDLS and CDR2 YYNGEE. CDR3 residues: CASSVAGSGEQFF. DNA of the CDR3: TGTGCCAGCAGCGTAGCGGGATCTGGTGAGCAGTTCTTC.

CDR3 sequence: CASSERQGENQPQHF. The CDR3 DNA reads as TGTGCCAGCAGTGAACGGCAGGGAGAGAATCAGCCCCAGCATTTT. V usage is TRBV6-1 and J usage is TRBJ1-5, with D possibly matching TRBD1 (5 bases). Germline lookup yields CDR1 MNHNS and CDR2 SASEGT. Trimming took 2 bases from V and 4 from J, leaving 12 bases between them. This CDR3 has 15 residues.

The V call is TRBV7-2, the J call TRBJ2-1; 8 bases align to TRBD1. V trimming: 5 bases; J trimming: 6 bases; junction bases outside the gene matches: 9. CDR3 length equals 15 residues. Germline V gene sequence: CDR1 SGHTA, CDR2 FQGNSA. CDR3 sequence reads: CASSIARGHGNEQFF. In DNA, the CDR3 is TGTGCCAGCAGCATTGCCAGGGGGCATGGCAATGAGCAGTTCTTC. Full variable domain (rest looked up from reference TRBV7-2 and TRBJ2-1): GAGVSQSPSNKVTEKGKDVELRCDPISGHTALYWYRQSLGQGLEFLIYFQGNSAPDKSGLPSDRFSAERTGGSVSTLTIQRTQQEDSAVYLCASSIARGHGNEQFFGPGTRLTVL.

This clone occurred a few times. The chain recombines TRBV5-1 with TRBJ2-7; possible D gene TRBD1, 5 bases. Deletions cut 0 bases from V and 6 bases from J, with 16 bases between. The CDR3 runs to 15 residues. Germline V lookup: CDR1 SGHRS, CDR2 YFSETQ. CDR3 loop: CASSLARDRSSEQYF. DNA for the CDR3: TGCGCCAGCAGCTTGGCCAGAGACAGATCTTCCGAGCAGTACTTC.